This T cell receptor beta chain originates from a study of T cells after yellow fever vaccination. Overall study findings and caveats: Faster peaking, at day 5 versus 15, marked a secondary response that was weaker. Most clones from primary vaccination were detected again post-booster (about 95% CD4, 88% CD8).

Making TCR cDNA involved 5'RACE template switching, which added UMIs and a universal primer site. TCRdb analysed the 5' RACE reads with MiXCR anew, one entry per CDR3 protein. The table records roughly 340,000 distinct CDR3 sequences, about 4% of them present only once. This clonotype has just one count. Its cognate antigen is unknown. The ends lost 1 base at V and 6 bases at J; junction bases unmatched: 4. Germline V lookup: CDR1 SGHTA, CDR2 FQGNSA. The length of the CDR3 is 14 residues. This receptor was obtained from a man between 18 and 35 years old who received the YFV17D yellow fever vaccine. Sequencing used PBMCs, obtained 5 days after the yellow fever booster vaccination. The chain combines TRBV7-2 with TRBJ1-2, with TRBD1 matching 8 bases. The CDR3 DNA is TGTGCCAGCAGCTTAGTGGACAGGGTTCATGGCTACACCTTC. Translation: CASSLVDRVHGYTF.